This is a list of T cell receptor beta chains from one sample in a study of early T cells in non-severe SARS-CoV-2 infection. TCRdb re-called the 5' RACE reads through MiXCR, storing one row per CDR3 protein. The repertoire has about 27,000 distinct CDR3 sequences, approximately 5.4% of them found once; the top ten carry more than 0.7%. The sequencing sample was made of whole blood. The origin of the receptors is an adult who was a healthcare worker with PCR-confirmed SARS-CoV-2 infection or an uninfected control (not recorded which). The CDR3 runs from the conserved cysteine through the conserved F or W. A D gene is named only where the DNA matches it firmly. The size field is filled for only some rows; it gives once, few, many or a size class.

v_gene: TRBV11-3; j_gene: TRBJ2-1; d_gene: .; abundance: many; CDR3aa: CASSLGLYFEQFF; CDR3nt: TGTGCCAGCAGCTTAGGGCTCTATTTTGAGCAGTTCTTC
v_gene: TRBV12-3/TRBV12-4; j_gene: TRBJ2-5; d_gene: .; abundance: many; CDR3aa: CASSSETQRTQETQYF; CDR3nt: TGTGCCAGCAGTTCGGAGACACAAAGGACCCAAGAGACCCAGTACTTC
v_gene: TRBV2; j_gene: TRBJ1-2; d_gene: .; abundance: many; CDR3aa: CASTPRAINYGYTF; CDR3nt: TGTGCCAGCACCCCCAGGGCCATAAACTATGGCTACACCTTC
v_gene: TRBV11-2; j_gene: TRBJ2-7; d_gene: .; abundance: few; CDR3aa: CASKETATYEQYF; CDR3nt: TGTGCCAGCAAGGAGACGGCGACCTACGAGCAGTACTTC
v_gene: TRBV29-1; j_gene: TRBJ2-6; d_gene: .; abundance: few; CDR3aa: CSVDSGANVLTF; CDR3nt: TGCAGCGTTGACTCTGGGGCCAACGTCCTGACTTTC
v_gene: TRBV20-1; j_gene: TRBJ2-1; d_gene: .; abundance: many; CDR3aa: CSARVGSSHNEQFF; CDR3nt: TGCAGTGCTAGAGTCGGGTCTAGCCACAATGAGCAGTTCTTC
v_gene: TRBV9; j_gene: TRBJ2-5; d_gene: .; abundance: many; CDR3aa: CASSVGGPGGTQYF; CDR3nt: TGTGCCAGCAGCGTAGGAGGCCCCGGGGGGACCCAGTACTTC
v_gene: TRBV6-1; j_gene: TRBJ2-1; d_gene: .; abundance: many; CDR3aa: CASVRILGVYNEQFF; CDR3nt: TGTGCCAGCGTTCGTATCCTGGGGGTATACAATGAGCAGTTCTTC
v_gene: TRBV20-1; j_gene: TRBJ2-7; d_gene: TRBD2; abundance: many; CDR3aa: CSASALAGATYEQYF; CDR3nt: TGCAGTGCTAGTGCCCTAGCGGGGGCGACCTACGAGCAGTACTTC
v_gene: TRBV5-4; j_gene: TRBJ2-5; d_gene: .; abundance: many; CDR3aa: CASSSLETQYF; CDR3nt: TGTGCCAGCAGCTCCCTTGAGACCCAGTACTTC
v_gene: TRBV5-5; j_gene: TRBJ2-7; d_gene: .; abundance: many; CDR3aa: CASSLAAAGEQYF; CDR3nt: TGTGCCAGCAGCTTGGCCGCAGCAGGAGAGCAGTACTTC
v_gene: TRBV5-1; j_gene: TRBJ2-1; d_gene: .; abundance: many; CDR3aa: CASSPPGSSYNEQFF; CDR3nt: TGCGCCAGCAGCCCACCGGGCAGCTCCTACAATGAGCAGTTCTTC
v_gene: TRBV29-1; j_gene: TRBJ1-2; d_gene: TRBD1; abundance: few; CDR3aa: CSVERDRRGANYGYTF; CDR3nt: TGCAGCGTTGAGCGGGACAGACGAGGGGCTAACTATGGCTACACCTTC
v_gene: TRBV18; j_gene: TRBJ1-4; d_gene: TRBD1; abundance: many; CDR3aa: CASSPPTNRGLTEKLFF; CDR3nt: TGTGCCAGCTCACCACCGACAAACAGGGGGTTGACTGAAAAACTGTTTTTT
v_gene: TRBV10-3; j_gene: TRBJ1-5; d_gene: TRBD1; abundance: few; CDR3aa: CAISTGGGNQPQHF; CDR3nt: TGTGCCATCAGCACAGGGGGCGGTAATCAGCCCCAGCATTTT
v_gene: TRBV5-1; j_gene: TRBJ2-3; d_gene: .; abundance: many; CDR3aa: CASSLGDYLGDTQYF; CDR3nt: TGCGCCAGCAGCTTGGGTGACTATCTTGGGGATACGCAGTATTTT
v_gene: TRBV9; j_gene: TRBJ2-7; d_gene: .; abundance: .; CDR3aa: CASSEGTLEGDEQYF; CDR3nt: TGTGCCAGCAGCGAGGGGACCCTTGAGGGGGACGAGCAGTACTTC
v_gene: TRBV5-4; j_gene: TRBJ2-3; d_gene: TRBD2; abundance: .; CDR3aa: CASSLELAGGDTQYF; CDR3nt: TGTGCCAGCAGCTTGGAACTAGCGGGAGGAGATACGCAGTATTTT
v_gene: TRBV7-8; j_gene: TRBJ2-1; d_gene: .; abundance: .; CDR3aa: CASSFRGAYNEQFF; CDR3nt: TGTGCCAGCAGCTTTCGAGGGGCGTACAATGAGCAGTTCTTC
v_gene: TRBV7-9; j_gene: TRBJ2-3; d_gene: TRBD1; abundance: few; CDR3aa: CASSSTGVSTDTQYF; CDR3nt: TGTGCCAGCAGCTCGACAGGGGTTAGCACAGATACGCAGTATTTT
v_gene: TRBV18; j_gene: TRBJ1-1; d_gene: .; abundance: few; CDR3aa: CASSPMGGDFRTEAFF; CDR3nt: TGTGCCAGCTCTCCGATGGGGGGCGACTTTAGGACTGAAGCTTTCTTT
v_gene: TRBV27; j_gene: TRBJ1-1; d_gene: .; abundance: many; CDR3aa: CASSLSTEAFF; CDR3nt: TGTGCCAGCAGTCTAAGCACTGAAGCTTTCTTT
v_gene: TRBV7-9; j_gene: TRBJ2-7; d_gene: .; abundance: many; CDR3aa: CASTPGHRSYEQYF; CDR3nt: TGTGCCAGCACCCCTGGCCACCGATCCTACGAGCAGTACTTC
v_gene: TRBV28; j_gene: TRBJ1-3; d_gene: TRBD1; abundance: many; CDR3aa: CASSFGGTAGNTIYF; CDR3nt: TGTGCCAGCAGTTTCGGTGGGACAGCTGGAAACACCATATATTTT
v_gene: TRBV11-3; j_gene: TRBJ2-7; d_gene: .; abundance: once; CDR3aa: CASSTRDGEQYF; CDR3nt: TGTGCCAGCAGCACGAGGGATGGGGAGCAGTACTTC
v_gene: TRBV12-3/TRBV12-4; j_gene: TRBJ2-3; d_gene: TRBD2; abundance: many; CDR3aa: CASSLGTSGGEDTQYF; CDR3nt: TGTGCCAGCAGTTTAGGGACTAGCGGGGGGGAGGATACGCAGTATTTT
v_gene: TRBV20-1; j_gene: TRBJ1-4; d_gene: .; abundance: many; CDR3aa: CSAREGVATNEKLFF; CDR3nt: TGCAGTGCTAGAGAAGGGGTTGCAACTAATGAAAAACTGTTTTTT
v_gene: TRBV12-3/TRBV12-4; j_gene: TRBJ2-4; d_gene: .; abundance: many; CDR3aa: CASSFEGLAKNIQYF; CDR3nt: TGTGCCAGCAGTTTTGAGGGTCTGGCCAAAAACATTCAGTACTTC
v_gene: TRBV12-3/TRBV12-4; j_gene: TRBJ1-5; d_gene: .; abundance: many; CDR3aa: CASSFYRPGGPDSNQPQHF; CDR3nt: TGTGCCAGCAGTTTTTACAGACCCGGAGGGCCGGATAGCAATCAGCCCCAGCATTTT
v_gene: TRBV20-1; j_gene: TRBJ2-2; d_gene: .; abundance: medium-sized; CDR3aa: CSAREGGNTGELFF; CDR3nt: TGCAGTGCTAGAGAGGGGGGTAACACCGGGGAGCTGTTTTTT
v_gene: TRBV18; j_gene: TRBJ1-6; d_gene: .; abundance: once; CDR3aa: CASSPLQLTAGKAPLHF; CDR3nt: TGTGCCAGCTCACCGCTACAGCTCACGGCAGGGAAGGCACCCCTCCACTTT
v_gene: TRBV5-6; j_gene: TRBJ2-2; d_gene: .; abundance: many; CDR3aa: CASSLGRGTGELFF; CDR3nt: TGTGCCAGCAGCTTGGGTCGGGGCACCGGGGAGCTGTTTTTT
v_gene: TRBV2; j_gene: TRBJ2-3; d_gene: .; abundance: .; CDR3aa: CASKRTATDTQYF; CDR3nt: TGTGCCAGCAAGAGGACGGCGACAGATACGCAGTATTTT
v_gene: TRBV7-9; j_gene: TRBJ2-1; d_gene: .; abundance: .; CDR3aa: CASSLTSSVYEQFF; CDR3nt: TGTGCCAGCAGCTTAACTAGCTCGGTATATGAGCAGTTCTTC
v_gene: TRBV5-4; j_gene: TRBJ2-6; d_gene: .; abundance: few; CDR3aa: CASSPQGAGANVLTF; CDR3nt: TGTGCCAGCAGCCCACAGGGAGCTGGGGCCAACGTCCTGACTTTC
v_gene: TRBV11-2; j_gene: TRBJ2-6; d_gene: TRBD2; abundance: .; CDR3aa: CASSLGPWEGGTAGANVLTF; CDR3nt: TGTGCCAGCAGCCTGGGCCCTTGGGAGGGAGGAACGGCTGGGGCCAACGTCCTGACTTTC
v_gene: TRBV27; j_gene: TRBJ1-4; d_gene: TRBD1; abundance: medium-sized; CDR3aa: CASASTGTGHTGREKLFF; CDR3nt: TGTGCCAGCGCTAGTACCGGGACAGGTCACACAGGGAGGGAAAAACTGTTTTTT
v_gene: TRBV11-2; j_gene: TRBJ2-1; d_gene: .; abundance: many; CDR3aa: CASSLLRFGSYNEQFF; CDR3nt: TGTGCCAGCAGCCTTCTAAGGTTTGGGTCCTACAATGAGCAGTTCTTC
v_gene: TRBV28; j_gene: TRBJ1-1; d_gene: TRBD1; abundance: few; CDR3aa: CASSTPRDRGRNTEAFF; CDR3nt: TGTGCCAGCAGCACACCCCGGGACAGGGGGCGAAACACTGAAGCTTTCTTT
v_gene: TRBV6-5; j_gene: TRBJ2-2; d_gene: .; abundance: .; CDR3aa: CASSYLLAGTGELFF; CDR3nt: TGTGCCAGCAGTTACCTGCTAGCAGGGACCGGGGAGCTGTTTTTT
v_gene: TRBV18; j_gene: TRBJ2-1; d_gene: .; abundance: few; CDR3aa: CASSREMEERKFF; CDR3nt: TGTGCCAGCTCACGCGAGATGGAAGAGAGGAAGTTCTTC
v_gene: TRBV19; j_gene: TRBJ2-6; d_gene: .; abundance: medium-sized; CDR3aa: CASSVHRDSGANVLTF; CDR3nt: TGTGCCAGTAGTGTTCACAGGGACTCAGGGGCCAACGTCCTGACTTTC
v_gene: TRBV20-1; j_gene: TRBJ2-1; d_gene: .; abundance: few; CDR3aa: CSAPRDSYNEQFF; CDR3nt: TGCAGTGCGCCGCGGGACTCCTACAATGAGCAGTTCTTC
v_gene: TRBV7-9; j_gene: TRBJ1-1; d_gene: .; abundance: many; CDR3aa: CASSLGGQNTEAFF; CDR3nt: TGTGCCAGCAGCTTAGGTGGACAGAACACTGAAGCTTTCTTT
v_gene: TRBV28; j_gene: TRBJ2-7; d_gene: .; abundance: many; CDR3aa: CASSHALEQYF; CDR3nt: TGTGCCAGCAGTCACGCGCTCGAGCAGTACTTC
v_gene: TRBV6-5; j_gene: TRBJ2-7; d_gene: .; abundance: .; CDR3aa: CASGRTAKAYEQYF; CDR3nt: TGTGCCAGCGGCAGGACGGCAAAGGCCTACGAGCAGTACTTC
v_gene: TRBV6-2/TRBV6-3; j_gene: TRBJ1-1; d_gene: .; abundance: many; CDR3aa: CASRIGPLRSTEAFF; CDR3nt: TGTGCCAGCAGGATCGGGCCCCTCAGGAGCACTGAAGCTTTCTTT
v_gene: TRBV24-1; j_gene: TRBJ2-1; d_gene: TRBD2; abundance: .; CDR3aa: CATSGEGRYNEQFF; CDR3nt: TGTGCCACCAGTGGGGAGGGAAGATACAATGAGCAGTTCTTC
v_gene: TRBV7-2; j_gene: TRBJ2-7; d_gene: TRBD1; abundance: few; CDR3aa: CASSPQTGGYEQYF; CDR3nt: TGTGCCAGCAGCCCGCAAACAGGGGGCTACGAGCAGTACTTC
v_gene: TRBV12-5; j_gene: TRBJ2-3; d_gene: TRBD2; abundance: many; CDR3aa: CASGSRPGGGTYTDTQYF; CDR3nt: TGTGCTAGTGGTTCCAGACCAGGCGGGGGGACGTACACAGATACGCAGTATTTT
v_gene: TRBV5-1; j_gene: TRBJ2-2; d_gene: TRBD1; abundance: many; CDR3aa: CASSKQGFLAGELFF; CDR3nt: TGCGCCAGCAGTAAACAGGGGTTCTTGGCCGGGGAGCTGTTTTTT
v_gene: TRBV28; j_gene: TRBJ2-7; d_gene: TRBD1; abundance: many; CDR3aa: CASSLIQGTTYEQYF; CDR3nt: TGTGCCAGCAGTTTAATACAGGGGACCACCTACGAGCAGTACTTC
v_gene: TRBV7-8; j_gene: TRBJ2-3; d_gene: TRBD2; abundance: few; CDR3aa: CASSLPSGGADTQYF; CDR3nt: TGTGCCAGCAGCTTGCCCAGCGGGGGGGCAGATACGCAGTATTTT